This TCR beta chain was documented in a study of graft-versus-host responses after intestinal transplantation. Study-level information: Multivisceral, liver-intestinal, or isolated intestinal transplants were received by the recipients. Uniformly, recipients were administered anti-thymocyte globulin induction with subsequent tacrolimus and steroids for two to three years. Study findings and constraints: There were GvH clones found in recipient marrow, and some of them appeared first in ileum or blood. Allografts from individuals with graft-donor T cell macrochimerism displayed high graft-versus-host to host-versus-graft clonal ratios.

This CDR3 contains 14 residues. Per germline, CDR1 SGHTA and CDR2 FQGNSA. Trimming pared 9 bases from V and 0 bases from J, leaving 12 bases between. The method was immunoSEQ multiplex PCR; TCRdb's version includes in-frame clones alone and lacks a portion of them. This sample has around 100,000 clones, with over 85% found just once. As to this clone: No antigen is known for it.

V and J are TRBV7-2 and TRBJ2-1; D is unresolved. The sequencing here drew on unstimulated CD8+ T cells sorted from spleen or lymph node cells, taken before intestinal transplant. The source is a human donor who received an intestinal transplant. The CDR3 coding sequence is TGTGCCAGTACGGATTACAGCTCCTACAATGAGCAGTTCTTC. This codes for CASTDYSSYNEQFF.